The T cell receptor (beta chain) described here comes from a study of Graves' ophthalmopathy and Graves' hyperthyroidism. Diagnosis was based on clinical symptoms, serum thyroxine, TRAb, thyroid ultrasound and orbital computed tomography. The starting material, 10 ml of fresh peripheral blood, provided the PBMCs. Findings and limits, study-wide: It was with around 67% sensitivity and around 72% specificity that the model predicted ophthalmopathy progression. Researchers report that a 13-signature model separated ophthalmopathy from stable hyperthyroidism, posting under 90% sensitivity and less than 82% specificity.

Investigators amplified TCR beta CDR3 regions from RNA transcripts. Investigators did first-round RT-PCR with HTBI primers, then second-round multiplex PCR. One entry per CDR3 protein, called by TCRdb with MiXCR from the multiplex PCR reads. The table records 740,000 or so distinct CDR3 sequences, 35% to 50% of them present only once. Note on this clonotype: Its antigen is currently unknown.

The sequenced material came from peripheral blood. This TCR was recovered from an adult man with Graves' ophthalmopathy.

The CDR3 is CASSSGTSGSSGQYF. As DNA, the CDR3 is TGCGCCAGCAGCTCCGGGACTAGCGGTTCGTCGGGCCAGTACTTC. The chain employs TRBV5-1 and TRBJ2-5; 11 bases align to TRBD2. The V and J ends lost 3 bases and 10 bases, in that order; junction bases with no gene match: 11. The CDR3 loop spans 15 amino acids. Per germline, CDR1 SGHRS and CDR2 YFSETQ.